The subject of this entry is one TCR beta chain. This CDR3 has 16 amino acids. Germline V lookup: CDR1 SEHNR, CDR2 FQNEAQ (reference sequence). Trimming removed 5 bases at V and 4 bases at J, with 18 bases between. The sample is drawn from a study of blood T cell repertoires in COVID-19. In the source study's methods: Researchers report that nucleated cell counts were estimated from reference gene primer amplification. The table came from immunoSEQ multiplex PCR; TCRdb's copy has only in-frame clones and leaves some out. V, J and clone size derive from that table, while D and trimming were established from the DNA sequence. The data show some 390,000 clones, around 91% seen once.

Sequencing input: PBMCs or T cells enriched from blood (not recorded which). The TCR originated in a man younger than 45 who had recovered from COVID-19. The chain is built from TRBV7-9 and TRBJ2-1; D is perhaps TRBD2 (5 bases). The CDR3 sequence is CASSHEGASFYNEQFF. CDR3 DNA sequence: TGTGCCAGCAGCCACGAGGGAGCGAGTTTTTACAATGAGCAGTTCTTC.